This TCR beta chain was documented in a study of blood T cell repertoires in COVID-19. Study as a whole: Samples came from the United States, Italy and Spain, spanning acute and convalescent COVID-19. T cells, B-cell-depleted T cells, or PBMCs provided the cDNA or gDNA that served as material.

V was pared by 2 bases and J by 3 bases, with 6 bases of the junction left unmatched. The CDR3 is 15 residues long. Germline assignment: CDR1 MDHEN and CDR2 SYDVKM. In the source study's methods: By means of reference gene primer amplification, nucleated cell counts were estimated. Assay: immunoSEQ multiplex PCR; the TCRdb copy retains only in-frame clones and omits some. Clone size and the V and J calls come from that table; the DNA yielded D and trimming. There are around 77,000 clones in the sample; around 83% occur only once, and roughly 4.6% lies in the top ten. The chain has TRBV28 and TRBJ1-1; TRBD1 matches at 7 bases. The TCR sequence derives from a man older than 75 with acute or convalescent COVID-19. Sequenced: peripheral blood. The CDR3 sequence: CASSLRQGGYTEAFF. CDR3 sequence (DNA): TGTGCCAGCAGTTTACGGCAGGGGGGATACACTGAAGCTTTCTTT.